Described below is a single T cell receptor beta chain sequence and its context. This clonotype was counted at least ten times. What this receptor recognizes is not known. No base quality values were provided; no much bigger clone lies one nucleotide off. The sample belongs to a study of early T cells in non-severe SARS-CoV-2 infection (dated by TCRdb to the early 2020s). In the study overall: TCR sequencing used bulk RNA from unsorted whole blood, so alpha and beta chains could not be paired. Results and caveats for the whole study, not just this receptor: VDJdb matching was skewed toward anti-spike CD8 responses and likely underestimated virus-specific expansions, missing private and CD4 specificities.

Libraries were constructed by 5' RACE. Sequencing instrument: NextSeq 500. In the TCR library protocol, unique molecular identifiers were attached to individual cDNA molecules to correct for PCR bias and sequencing error. Both TCR alpha and beta chains were sequenced, and tight co-correlation was observed between alpha and beta sequence abundances in each sample. In the source study's methods: Decombinator V4 was used to perform V gene, J gene and CDR3 annotation of TCR sequences. Expanded TCRs were defined as changing significantly between any two time points under a Poisson model with p below 0.0001. Abundances of TCRs were expressed as counts per million after normalisation to the total number of TCRs sequenced in each sample. A search of VDJdb, accessed on 1 November 2021, was run for TCRs annotated to CMV, EBV and SARS-CoV-2, with TCRs annotated for multiple antigens excluded. TCRdb reran the public reads through fastp at Q25 and MiXCR, keeping productive beta chains. Here each entry gathers all rows of one CDR3 protein and keeps the most common genes and DNA. In this record, the V and J calls reflect TCRdb's handling and not the investigators' own analysis. The sample contains 55,000 to 70,000 distinct CDR3 sequences, 9% to 15% of them found a single time. Jointly, the top ten make up 1.5% to 2% of the sample.

Set within a cohort of healthcare workers in London, UK, this nested case-control study involved weekly PCR testing of nasopharyngeal swabs along with blood sampling. Between 23 and 31 March 2020, the week of the UK lockdown, healthcare workers were enrolled and then followed up weekly for as long as 16 weeks. This clonotype was obtained from an adult who was a healthcare worker with PCR-confirmed SARS-CoV-2 infection or an uninfected control (not recorded which). The source material was whole blood.

The CDR3: CSTEGGRGGNEQFF. The DNA is as follows: TGCAGCACCGAAGGGGGCAGGGGGGGCAATGAGCAGTTCTTC. The rearrangement combines TRBV29-1 with TRBJ2-1; the D gene is possibly TRBD1 or TRBD2, with 7 bases matching each. The cysteine opens and the phenylalanine closes a CDR3 of 14 amino acids. Solely the CDR3 DNA is kept, with 42 bases framed from the first base. CDR1 SQVTM and CDR2 ANQGSEA are derived from the germline V gene. V is reduced by 8 bases and J by 6 bases, leaving a spacing of 20 bases between them.